The 15 T cell receptor beta chains listed next were all sequenced from one sample in a study of blood T cell repertoires in COVID-19 (dated by TCRdb to the early 2020s). To prepare the library, the immunoSEQ multiplex PCR assay was applied. Entries here come from immuneACCESS through TCRdb and include only in-frame sequences with V and J called. Some clones fail to appear in such tables; in the studies checked, an unresolved V gene covers under half of the shortfall, and the cause of the remainder is unknown. The sample table lists hundreds of thousands of clones, around nine tenths of them with a count of one. About 7.6% of the sample is taken by the ten largest. The sample was peripheral blood. These receptors were collected from a woman aged 55-69 years with COVID-19, enrolled during active disease.

Comments on this clone: Other DNA sequences in this specimen translate into the identical CDR3. This chain uses TRBV11-3 with TRBJ1-1; a weak D match, TRBD1 (6 bases). V lost 5 bases, J lost 2 bases, and 12 bases lay in between. The CDR3 has 14 amino acids. CDR1 is SGHNT, CDR2 YENEEA, per germline. In DNA, the CDR3 is TGTGCCAGCAGCCCCCGAGGGGGAAACACTGAAGCTTTCTTT. Encoded protein: CASSPRGGNTEAFF.

CDR3 in amino acids: CASSVIGEENYEQYF. Written as DNA, the CDR3 is TGTGCCAGCAGTGTCATTGGGGAGGAAAACTACGAGCAGTACTTC. The J gene is TRBJ2-7, the V gene TRBV27, with a possible D match to TRBD2 (6 bases). The CDR3 is 15 amino acids. From germline, CDR1 is MNHEY and CDR2 SMNVEV (reference sequence). The V end was cut by 5 bases, the J end by 3 bases, with 17 bases between.

The chain links TRBV3-1 (or the pseudogene TRBV3-2) to TRBJ2-2, with unresolved D. V lost 4 bases to trimming and J lost 3 bases, with 9 bases between them. CDR1 is LGHDT and CDR2 is YNNKEL in the germline V gene (reference sequence). This CDR3 comprises 14 residues. The CDR3 reads CASSPRQDTGELFF. The CDR3 region has the DNA TGTGCCAGCAGCCCCCGGCAGGACACCGGGGAGCTGTTTTTT.

The chain couples TRBV11-2 to TRBJ2-1; TRBD2 matches at 7 bases. CDR3 length: 14 amino acids. The germline V gene has CDR1 SGHAT and CDR2 FQNNGV. The V and J ends lost 5 bases and 9 bases, in that order; junction bases with no gene match: 10. The CDR3 region is CASSPLGGDLEQFF. The CDR3 bases are TGTGCCAGCAGCCCCCTGGGAGGGGACCTTGAGCAGTTCTTC. Combining the CDR3 with reference TRBV11-2 and TRBJ2-1 gives the whole variable domain EAGVAQSPRYKIIEKRQSVAFWCNPISGHATLYWYQQILGQGPKLLIQFQNNGVVDDSQLPKDRFSAERLKGVDSTLKIQPAKLEDSAVYLCASSPLGGDLEQFFGPGTRLTVL.

V gene TRBV13 combines with J gene TRBJ2-1; TRBD2 matches 10 bases. The germline V gene has CDR1 PRHDT and CDR2 FYEKMQ (reference sequence). CDR3 length: 17 residues. After removal of 5 bases from V and 6 bases from J, the junction contained 13 bases not matched to a gene. The CDR3 spells CASSPLSGGTLGNEQFF. Written as DNA, the CDR3 is TGTGCCAGCAGCCCGCTTAGCGGGGGGACACTTGGCAATGAGCAGTTCTTC.

The rearrangement uses TRBV6-2 or TRBV6-3 and TRBJ1-5, with D maybe TRBD1 (5 bases). Between the trimmed V and J ends, which lost 0 bases and 6 bases, there was a span of 18 bases. The V gene's germline CDR1 is MNHEY and CDR2 SVGEGT. This CDR3 is built from 17 residues. CDR3 coding DNA: TGTGCCAGCAGTTACTCTATCGGCTTACAGGCAAGTCAGCCCCAGCATTTT. It yields the protein CASSYSIGLQASQPQHF.

The chain links TRBV27 to TRBJ1-2, with a weak D call TRBD1 (6 bases). Germline V lookup: CDR1 MNHEY, CDR2 SMNVEV (reference sequence). V was shortened by 6 bases and J by 1 base, with 12 bases between the two germline ends. The CDR3 sequence is 14 residues long. The CDR3, as DNA: TGTGCCAGCAGGTCAGGGGAGGGTAACTATGGCTACACCTTC. Translating gives CASRSGEGNYGYTF.

The V gene is TRBV10-3, the J gene TRBJ2-3, with D unresolved. Germline lookup yields CDR1 ENHRY and CDR2 SYGVKD. CDR3 size: 13 residues. The V end was cut by 4 bases, the J end by 1 base, with 6 bases between. CDR3: CAISAPGTDTQYF. The CDR3 region has the DNA TGTGCCATCAGTGCCCCCGGCACAGATACGCAGTATTTT.

The rearrangement uses TRBV27 and TRBJ1-3, with D uncertain. V gave up 6 bases and J gave up 10 bases, with 16 bases separating them. The CDR3 consists of 13 residues. Germline V gene data show CDR1 as MNHEY and CDR2 as SMNVEV (reference sequence). Here the CDR3 reads CASSLTGGDTIYF. The DNA of the CDR3 is TGTGCCAGCAGCCTAACGGGTGGTGATACCATATATTTT.

This rearrangement joins TRBV13 to TRBJ2-2; D perhaps matches TRBD1 (5 bases). The length of the CDR3 is 15 residues. CDR1 is PRHDT, CDR2 FYEKMQ, per germline (reference sequence). The V end lost 4 bases, the J end lost 1 base, and 10 bases lay between the germline ends. The DNA of the CDR3 is TGTGCCAGCAGCTCCGAGACAGAGAACACCGGGGAGCTGTTTTTT. Translating it yields CASSSETENTGELFF.

This chain joins TRBV18 and TRBJ1-5; D is perhaps TRBD1 (6 bases). Trimming took 5 bases from V and 3 from J, leaving 14 bases between them. The germline V gene encodes CDR1 KGHSH and CDR2 LQKENI. The CDR3 has 15 residues. CDR3 in DNA: TGTGCCAGCTCAGCGACAGGATCGGACAATCAGCCCCAGCATTTT. Translating gives CASSATGSDNQPQHF.

The chain recombines TRBV9 with TRBJ2-7; 7 bases agree with TRBD1. The V segment lost 2 bases and the J segment 7 bases; nucleotides outside the gene matches: 9. The CDR3 sequence is 14 residues long. Germline V gives CDR1 SGDLS, CDR2 YYNGEE. CDR3 DNA sequence: TGTGCCAGCAGCGTTGGCAGGGGGATGGAAGAGCAGTACTTC. Amino acids: CASSVGRGMEEQYF.

Only a few counts were recorded for this clone. The chain recombines TRBV27 with TRBJ2-2; D is unresolved. The CDR3 loop spans 12 amino acids. Trimming left V 5 bases short and J 6 bases short, with 7 bases between. The germline V gene encodes CDR1 MNHEY and CDR2 SMNVEV (reference sequence). The CDR3 sequence: CASSPFPGELFF. The CDR3 DNA is TGTGCCAGCAGTCCGTTCCCCGGGGAGCTGTTTTTT.

The V call is TRBV28, the J call TRBJ1-2; TRBD1 is a possible D gene (5 bases). The V and J ends lost 3 bases and 7 bases respectively, with 9 bases between them. The length of the CDR3 is 12 residues. In germline, CDR1 is MDHEN, CDR2 SYDVKM. CDR3 region: CASSFLGGGYTF. The CDR3 DNA reads as TGTGCCAGCAGTTTCTTGGGGGGTGGCTACACCTTC.

The gene calls are TRBV6-5 and TRBJ1-3, with D possibly TRBD1 on 5 matching bases. Germline values: CDR1 MNHEY, CDR2 SVGAGI. Trimming removed 6 bases from V and 3 bases from J, with 12 bases in between. This CDR3 is built from 14 residues. CDR3 in amino acids: CASSQGMVGNTIYF. CDR3 nucleotide sequence: TGTGCCAGCAGCCAGGGAATGGTTGGAAACACCATATATTTT.